This TCR beta chain is from a study of cytomegalovirus exposure and HLA in healthy donors (dated by TCRdb to between 2016 and 2019). Regarding the research as a whole: In an earlier analysis of roughly 590 of the donors, less than 350 Gb of sequence data and 100 million or so unique TCR beta sequences from 150 million to 200 million T cells were reported. Roughly 300 gigabases of sequencing data and 70 million to 100 million unique TCR sequences made up an early release that covered around 640 HLA-typed donors. Of the 398 genotyped donors, 65% to 90% were placed in the genetic ancestry cluster associated with self-reported Caucasian donors. The study was designed to test whether signatures of past pathogen exposure could be identified by cataloging public T cell receptors. The study profiled the T cell repertoires of 500 to 800 subjects by immunosequencing and related them to cytomegalovirus serostatus. In addition to the first cohort of 500 to 850 subjects, a separate validation cohort of 130 or so different subjects was used. To predict cytomegalovirus infection status, the study combined high-throughput TCR immunosequencing, statistical association of individual TCRs with disease status, and machine learning. A later analysis re-analyzed previously published TCR beta repertoires from approximately 700 donors and added high-resolution HLA genotyping to study TCR occurrence patterns. Rather than using new phenotypic data, the later analysis identified candidate immune exposures from TCR beta sequences and from how often those sequences occurred across donors. An earlier analysis of around 580 of the donors used high-throughput TCR beta sequencing to judge whether each TCR beta V gene segment behaved as functional or pseudogenic. Alongside the repertoire data, information on donor age, sex, ethnicity and CMV serostatus was compiled. A later genetic analysis took genome-wide SNP genotypes for about 60% of the roughly 670 donors and used that subset as a discovery cohort. All discovery cohort repertoires had been generated on a single sequencing platform. Both class I and class II loci were covered by HLA typing, at four-digit resolution. Typing coverage differed by locus: A, B, C, DRB1 and DQB1 were typed in roughly 629-630 donors, DQA1 in about 500, DPA1 in around 580, and DPB1 in about 450. Because of strong linkage in the cohort, 5 or 6 DR-DQ haplotypes were treated as single units for association and clustering. Among 300 to 500 genotyped donors of the cohort, an average of approximately 220,000 unique TCR beta nucleotide sequences was sequenced per donor, of which 15% to 20% were non-productive.

Clipping removes 2 bases from V and 2 bases from J, with 8 as the unmatched junction base count. CDR1 and CDR2 (MNHEY, SVGAGI) derive from the germline V gene. From the cysteine up to the phenylalanine, the CDR3 has a length of 16 residues. Only the CDR3 DNA stays, 48 bases, in frame from base 1. The cohort consisted of hundreds of healthy bone marrow donors. At the time of sampling, all cohort members were nominally healthy, though unrecorded immune exposures were likely present. The donor tested CMV seropositive and was one of the 289 seropositive cohort members. Each donor provided a peripheral blood sample, and peripheral blood mononuclear cells were used for TCR beta sequencing. The Qiagen DNeasy Blood Extraction Kit was used to extract genomic DNA from the blood cell samples. About this clone itself: The antigen this receptor binds is unknown. There are no base qualities to consult, and no much larger clone falls within one base.

Summary of the overall study and its limitations: Some IMGT-functional V segments, including TRBV6-2 and TRBV6-3, could not be distinguished by the 87-base-pair reads and were therefore excluded. A later analysis reported that several top co-occurrence clusters appeared linked to parvovirus B19, influenza, CMV and Epstein-Barr virus. In a later analysis, TCR association rates were found to vary across HLA loci, with the most associated TCRs seen for DRB1 alleles and the fewest for HLA-C alleles. When HLA alleles, especially DR and DQ, strongly co-occurred, TCR associations were difficult to assign to individual alleles. In a later analysis, HLA-associated TCR beta chains were found to be more clonally expanded and to have lower generation probabilities than equally common non-associated chains. Most TCR sequences were observed very rarely across donors, whereas some public TCRs were present in many individuals. In both the original and validation cohorts, the classifier was reported to diagnose cytomegalovirus status with high specificity and sensitivity. A further reported finding was that TCR beta sequences accurately predicted the HLA-A and HLA-B alleles for most subjects in the first cohort. According to the authors, the approach could potentially be generalized to other disease states and immunological phenotypes. This cohort had only TCR beta chains sequenced, and the lack of alpha or paired-chain data limited which features could be detected. Compared with the 666-donor mean, donors in an Asian-associated ancestry cluster had fewer N-insertions in productive TCRs, according to a later genetic analysis. In a later genetic analysis, a missense DCLRE1C variant was associated with V-gene and J-gene trimming of TCR beta chains, and the association was replicated in an independent cohort. Three of the identified cytomegalovirus-associated TCR beta chains were confirmed in vitro to be specific for cytomegalovirus antigens. The earlier analysis of some 540 of the donors excluded fewer than 20 rarely observed V segments, including chromosome 9 orphons, because counts were too low. Because HLA typing was unavailable for some donors at each locus, only the typed subset was used in association tests. Correlated functional status among segregating V segments might be attributable to linkage disequilibrium, but an unknown experimental factor could not be ruled out. CMV serostatus was the only immune exposure information available for the cohort. In an earlier analysis of roughly 500 of the donors, most TCR beta V segments appeared in productive rearrangements about 87% or about 30% of the time, broadly matching IMGT annotations. Sequencing depth was assumed to be roughly uniform across donors in the presence/absence analyses, though that assumption may not hold. According to a later analysis, most CMV-associated TCR beta chains appeared to be HLA-restricted, and the HLA associations seemed to be driven largely by CMV exposure. The study gave a list of under 200 TCR beta chains associated with cytomegalovirus. A cluster of highly shared sequence variants was judged likely to be a technical artifact of the sequencing pipeline. In a later analysis, over 15,000 TCR beta sequences were associated with specific HLA alleles at a false discovery rate of 0.05.

The method behind the library was the immunoSEQ multiplex PCR assay. For the multiplex PCR, a mixture combining 60 forward primers for TCR Vbeta segments and 13 reverse primers for TCR Jbeta segments was used. Amplification of the CDR3 region of rearranged TCR beta genes was performed with a multiplex PCR assay on genomic DNA. Amplified TCR beta libraries were sequenced as 87-base-pair reads on the Illumina HiSeq System. Under the source paper's analysis protocol: In a later analysis, tens of millions of unique TCR beta chains were counted across the roughly 610 repertoires, and approximately 9.9 million of these chains were shared by at least two donors. A nearest-neighbor algorithm error-corrected the raw reads and collapsed the reads into unique sequences, merging closely related sequences to remove PCR and sequencing errors. Alignment of CDR3 sequences to IMGT reference sequences was used to assign V, D and J gene segments. For a sequence to be retained, a match of at least six nucleotides was required to both a V gene segment and a J gene segment. A rearrangement counted as productive if the CDR3 had no stop codons and remained in frame with V and J, and every other rearrangement counted as non-productive. CDR3 was defined by IMGT convention, running from the second conserved V-encoded cysteine to the conserved J-encoded phenylalanine. The earlier analysis of more than 450 of the donors excluded sequences that lacked an unambiguous match to a single V gene segment. An earlier analysis of a few hundred of the donors called V segments functional above 56.7% productive rearrangements and segregating when the between-donor standard deviation exceeded 5%. A statistical classification framework was built to diagnose cytomegalovirus status from the catalog of TCR beta chain sequences. In a later analysis, V and J genes were assigned by comparing TCR nucleotide sequences against IMGT/GENE-DB human TR gene sequences. A later analysis assigned CDR3 sequences and most-parsimonious VDJ recombination scenarios with the TCRdist pipeline. In a later analysis, each TCR beta chain was defined by its CDR3 amino acid sequence together with its V-gene family, and reads lacking a unique V-gene family were excluded. As a way to deal with suspected cross-contamination and a sequencing artifact, a later analysis dropped 640 or so nucleotide sequences that were highly shared and had low generation probability. For each public chain, a later analysis derived a clonal expansion index from normalized ranks of inferred template counts within each repertoire. In a later analysis, generation probabilities were computed using a VDJ recombination model fitted to out-of-frame rearrangements, and the results were checked against IGoR. A later analysis scored TCR-TCR, TCR-HLA and TCR-CMV co-occurrence with hypergeometric tests, applying a repertoire-size bias correction to TCR pairs. A later analysis estimated false discovery rates by permuting HLA or CMV assignments 20 times. A later analysis grouped co-occurring TCRs with DBSCAN, adding TCRdist sequence similarity when clustering within HLA-allele-positive subsets. Repertoires with fewer than 30,000 or more than 120,000 public chains were left out of co-occurrence clustering, as were a handful of repertoires with anomalous nucleotide sharing. This immuneACCESS table, as held by TCRdb, lists in-frame sequences with V and J called but not all clones. Of the missing ones, under half trace to an unresolved V gene in checked studies; the others have no known cause. That table supplies the V and J calls and clone size; D and trimming were determined from the DNA. The sample contains approximately 160,000 clones, 81% of them found a single time. Jointly, the top ten make up 1.3% of the sample.

The sequenced sample was PBMCs. The sequence was collected from a man over 45 in good health and CMV-seropositive. The rearrangement joined TRBV6-5 to TRBJ1-2, with 7 central nucleotides matching TRBD1. The sequenced DNA is TGTGCCAGCAGTTACGATACAGGGGCCTCAAACTATGGCTACACCTTC. The encoded protein is CASSYDTGASNYGYTF.